This T cell receptor beta chain stems from a study of blood T cells in healthy people across ages. Whole-study findings and limits: Donor CMV infection status was unknown, possibly confounding age-related changes in expanded clonotypes.

Trimming cost V 7 bases and J 4 bases; bases outside gene matches: 4. The CDR3 loop spans 13 amino acids. Germline loops: CDR1 MNHNY, CDR2 SVGAGI (reference sequence). With a J-beta primer mix and a sample-barcoded 5' primer, a second PCR ran about 7 to 12 cycles. Researchers report that a template-switch adaptor with 12 random nucleotides tagged each cDNA molecule. TCRdb passed the 5' RACE reads through MiXCR, listing each CDR3 protein once. The sample includes 710,000 or so distinct CDR3 sequences, roughly 20% seen only once; the top ten take 20% to 25%. Peripheral blood samples of 9 to 10 milliliters were drawn from each donor. Total RNA amounts of at least 5.5 micrograms were extracted per sample. This clonotype was found many times. The antigen is undetermined.

Material: blood. V usage is TRBV6-6 and J usage is TRBJ2-5, with TRBD2 matching 9 bases. This receptor was obtained from a man in his 70s in good health. DNA of the CDR3: TGTGCCAGCACACGGACTAGCGTAGAGACCCAGTACTTC. It specifies CASTRTSVETQYF.